This T cell receptor (beta chain) appears in the sequencing data of a study of T cells after yellow fever vaccination. Broader study findings: FACS-sorted repertoires might harbor abundant contaminating clonotypes from the bulk population. Compared with primary, the secondary response was weaker and peaked at day 5, not 15.

TCRdb redid the calling of the 5' RACE reads with MiXCR, one entry per CDR3 protein. The data show about 400,000 distinct CDR3 sequences, with around 6.5% seen just once and 14% to 15% held by the top ten. This clonotype has at least ten counts. Its antigen is not identified. Sequencing used PBMCs, obtained 5 days after the yellow fever booster vaccination. The clonotype originates from a man aged 25-45 years who received the YFV17D yellow fever vaccine.

CDR3 amino acids: CSARGSEAPVYNEQFF. CDR3 DNA: TGCAGTGCTAGAGGGTCGGAAGCCCCCGTGTACAATGAGCAGTTCTTC. This rearrangement joins TRBV20-1 to TRBJ2-1; no definite D call. The CDR3 covers 16 residues. V lost 1 base and J 4 bases, leaving 17 bases between the germline ends. Germline assignment: CDR1 DFQATT and CDR2 SNEGSKA (reference sequence).